The source of this T cell receptor (beta chain) is a study of T-cell reconstitution after alpha-beta-depleted transplantation in children. This clonotype came up a few times. Germline CDR1 reads MDHEN; CDR2 reads SYDVKM. The CDR3 totals 15 residues. Trimming took off 3 bases at V and 8 bases at J, with 16 bases between the two ends. The authors prepared the TCRbeta library with unique molecular identifiers. In TCRdb, the PCR reads were re-called with MiXCR into one record per CDR3 protein. Of hundreds of thousands of distinct CDR3 sequences listed, around a third are singletons. The rearrangement links TRBV28 to TRBJ1-4; D is unresolved. This sequence originates from a human donor who donated a stem cell graft to a child with aplastic anemia. The input for sequencing was PBMCs from the stem cell graft donor, taken from the stem cell graft. For the CDR3, the DNA is TGTGCCAGCAGTTTTCTGGAGGCTGCGGGGGAAAAACTGTTTTTT. Protein: CASSFLEAAGEKLFF.